This T cell receptor (beta chain) originates from a study of Graves' ophthalmopathy and Graves' hyperthyroidism. Study-level background: Peripheral blood was gathered at first diagnosis, ahead of any treatment whatsoever. Study outcomes and limitations: Detection in blood was also observed for most expanded thyroid clonotypes above 0.001 frequency. The study's model predicted ophthalmopathy progression at 65% to 71% sensitivity and 72.22% specificity.

Trimming cost V 6 bases and J 4 bases; bases outside gene matches: 8. This CDR3 comprises 15 residues. Germline assignment: CDR1 GTSNPN and CDR2 SVGIG (reference sequence). This clonotype appeared many times. Its antigen is unknown. Amplification from RNA transcripts yielded the TCR beta CDR3 regions. The workflow started with a first-round RT-PCR run with HTBI primers and then moved on to a second-round multiplex PCR. A single record per CDR3 protein comes from TCRdb applying MiXCR to the multiplex PCR reads. The sample lists fewer than 350,000 distinct CDR3 sequences; about 17% were seen once. The source material was peripheral blood. V is TRBV30 and J is TRBJ2-1, with 11 bases that match TRBD2. The clonotype comes from an adult man with Graves' ophthalmopathy. Here the CDR3 DNA reads TGTGCCTGCCTCCCGCTAGCGGGAGGATACAATGAGCAGTTCTTC. Its translation: CACLPLAGGYNEQFF.